Described below is a single TCR beta chain sequence and its context. The CDR3 is 14 residues long. V dropped 4 bases and J dropped 5; count of bases not matched to a gene: 6. Germline values: CDR1 SGHTA, CDR2 FQGNSA. As handled by the study authors: How many nucleated cells were present was estimated from reference gene primer amplification. Measured with immunoSEQ multiplex PCR; TCRdb has only the in-frame clones, and not every one. The V and J calls and the clone size are those of that table, but D and trimming were determined from the DNA. The table lists fewer than 200,000 clones, 82% of them singletons, with approximately 8.1% in the top ten. This entry belongs to a study of blood T cell repertoires in COVID-19. Study details: Material from acute and convalescent COVID-19 was sourced from the United States, Italy and Spain. PBMCs, B-cell-depleted T cells, or T cells provided the cDNA or gDNA that made up the material.

Seattle enrolled patients during active infection and tracked them longitudinally. The sample was peripheral blood. The receptor was derived from a woman aged 60-70 years with COVID-19, enrolled during active disease. This rearrangement joins TRBV7-2 to TRBJ2-3, with 7 bases identical to TRBD2. The CDR3 sequence is CASSSGTILDTQYF. CDR3 DNA sequence: TGTGCCAGCAGCTCAGGGACTATTTTAGATACGCAGTATTTT.